These 16 T cell receptor beta chains originate from one sample sequenced in a study of shared clonotypes between healthy human individuals. TCRdb's table, derived via immunoSEQ multiplex PCR, lists solely in-frame clones and lacks some. The data contain some 1,600,000 clones, 95% to 99% of them seen just once; the ten biggest clones take up roughly 0.45%. Sequencing input: naive CD4+ T cells sorted from blood. Subset here: CD45RA+ positively selected. The receptors come from a man younger than 40 in good health.

About this clone itself: This CDR3 is also generated by other DNA sequences in the sample. J is TRBJ2-2 and V is TRBV5-1; D is uncertain. There are 15 residues in the CDR3. V dropped 0 bases and J dropped 2 bases, with 8 bases sitting between them. Germline lookup yields CDR1 SGHRS and CDR2 YFSETQ. The CDR3 region is CASSLDRTNTGELFF. The CDR3 coding sequence is TGCGCCAGCAGCTTGGACAGAACTAACACCGGGGAGCTGTTTTTT.

The chain carries TRBV10-1 and TRBJ2-7; a weak D match, TRBD2 (5 bases). Deletions cut 2 bases from V and 3 bases from J, with 14 bases between. The CDR3 covers 15 residues. Germline lookup yields CDR1 WNHNN and CDR2 SYGVQD (reference sequence). The CDR3 sequence is CASSEGSGGLYEQYF. The DNA for the CDR3 is TGCGCCAGCAGTGAGGGGTCGGGCGGGCTCTACGAGCAGTACTTC.

This clone was seen a single time. The chain recombines TRBV5-6 with TRBJ2-3; D is perhaps TRBD2 (6 bases). This CDR3 contains 16 residues. The ends were cut back, 0 bases at V and 0 bases at J, with 11 bases in the middle. CDR1 is SGHDT, CDR2 YYEEEE, per germline. The CDR3 protein is CASSLVAGTSTDTQYF. CDR3 bases: TGTGCCAGCAGCTTGGTCGCTGGGACTAGCACAGATACGCAGTATTTT.

The chain links TRBV2 to TRBJ2-2; D is possibly TRBD2 (6 bases). CDR1 SNHLY and CDR2 FYNNEI come from the germline V gene. Trimming cost V 3 bases and J 6 bases, with 11 bases left between them. The length of the CDR3 is 14 residues. The CDR3 reads CASSEATGAGELFF. The CDR3 DNA sequence: TGTGCCAGCAGTGAGGCTACGGGGGCCGGGGAGCTGTTTTTT.

V gene TRBV18 combines with J gene TRBJ1-1; D is possibly TRBD1 (6 bases). This CDR3 region has 16 residues. The ends were cut back, 3 bases at V and 7 bases at J, with 21 bases in the middle. Germline V gives CDR1 KGHSH, CDR2 LQKENI. The DNA of the CDR3 is TGTGCCAGCTCACCCCTGGCGGGGGCCCTAGAGGGTGAAGCTTTCTTT. Translated, it gives CASSPLAGALEGEAFF.

On this clone: The sample has other DNA sequences that encode this CDR3 too. The chain is built from TRBV15 and TRBJ1-5, with unresolved D. The CDR3 consists of 13 residues. Per the germline V gene, CDR1 is LNHNV and CDR2 is YYDKDF (reference sequence). V was shortened by 0 bases and J by 4 bases, with 4 bases between the two germline ends. In nucleotides, the CDR3 is TGTGCCACCAGCAGAGACGGGAATCAGCCCCAGCATTTT. This translates into CATSRDGNQPQHF.

The rearrangement links TRBV27 to TRBJ1-1, with D possibly being TRBD1 (5 bases). The germline V gene encodes CDR1 MNHEY and CDR2 SMNVEV (reference sequence). V gave up 4 bases and J gave up 6 bases, with 27 bases separating them. This CDR3 spans 18 amino acids. The CDR3 is CASSSHLSSGRFRAEAFF. The CDR3 DNA reads as TGTGCCAGCAGTTCCCATCTCTCGTCGGGACGGTTCAGGGCTGAAGCTTTCTTT.

With respect to this clone: The sample has other DNA sequences that encode this CDR3 too. The chain links TRBV18 to TRBJ2-2; D is unclear. Germline CDR1 KGHSH, CDR2 LQKENI. Between the trimmed V and J ends, which lost 3 bases and 6 bases, there was a span of 2 bases. This CDR3 is built from 11 residues. The CDR3 spells CASSPAGELFF. In DNA form, the CDR3 reads TGTGCCAGCTCACCGGCCGGGGAGCTGTTTTTT.

J is TRBJ2-1 and V is TRBV6-4; D perhaps matches TRBD1 (6 bases). The ends were cut back, 3 bases at V and 8 bases at J, with 20 bases in the middle. The CDR3 has 16 residues. Germline V gene data show CDR1 as MRHNA and CDR2 as SNTAGT. CDR3 region: CASSEQGHMKVYEQFF. DNA for the CDR3: TGTGCCAGCAGTGAACAGGGCCACATGAAAGTCTATGAGCAGTTCTTC.

This chain uses TRBV18 with TRBJ2-5; 9 bases align to TRBD2. The CDR3 totals 18 residues. CDR1 KGHSH and CDR2 LQKENI come from the germline V gene. V dropped 2 bases and J dropped 2; count of bases not matched to a gene: 12. The CDR3 bases are TGTGCCAGCTCACCAGTGGATTCGAGACTAGCGGTTCAAGAGACCCAGTACTTC. The encoded protein is CASSPVDSRLAVQETQYF. Together with reference TRBV18 and TRBJ2-5, the CDR3 gives the full variable domain: NAGVMQNPRHLVRRRGQEARLRCSPMKGHSHVYWYRQLPEEGLKFMVYLQKENIIDESGMPKERFSAEFPKEGPSILRIQQVVRGDSAAYFCASSPVDSRLAVQETQYFGPGTRLLVL.

The V and J genes are TRBV6-1 and TRBJ1-5, with 10 bases lining up with TRBD1. Looked up from germline, CDR1 is MNHNS and CDR2 is SASEGT. The trim removed 4 bases at V and 6 bases at J, leaving 6 bases unmatched. The CDR3 spans 15 residues. Written as DNA, the CDR3 is TGTGCCAGCAGTGGGGGACAGGGGACAGGTCAGCCCCAGCATTTT. Amino acid sequence: CASSGGQGTGQPQHF.

This clone appeared once. The rearrangement uses TRBV20-1 and TRBJ1-5; tentatively, D is TRBD1 (5 bases). Germline CDR1 and CDR2: DFQATT and SNEGSKA (reference sequence). With 6 bases removed from V and 15 bases from J, the gap between germline ends came to 18 bases. The CDR3 has 11 residues. For the CDR3, the DNA is TGCAGTGCCAGTGACGACTACAGGTGGCATTTT. Residues: CSASDDYRWHF.

The chain combines TRBV7-9 with TRBJ1-1; D unclear. This CDR3 spans 15 amino acids. Germline CDR1 and CDR2: SEHNR and FQNEAQ (reference sequence). V was trimmed by 1 base and J by 2 bases, leaving 11 bases between them. CDR3 coding DNA: TGTGCCAGCAGCTTAGGACCCCGGGGTAACACTGAAGCTTTCTTT. Its translation is CASSLGPRGNTEAFF.

V is TRBV5-1 and J is TRBJ1-1; D gene ambiguous. In germline, CDR1 is SGHRS, CDR2 YFSETQ. The CDR3 covers 14 residues. The V gene lost 1 base and the J gene lost 6 bases, with 13 bases spanning the gap. CDR3 sequence: CASSLIPGEPEAFF. CDR3 nucleotide sequence: TGCGCCAGCAGCTTGATCCCCGGCGAGCCTGAAGCTTTCTTT.

The V gene is TRBV7-6, the J gene TRBJ1-3, with no clear D. Trimming pared 1 base from V and 4 bases from J, leaving 11 bases between. The CDR3 contains 15 residues. Germline V lookup: CDR1 SGHVS, CDR2 FNYEAQ. The CDR3 DNA sequence: TGTGCCAGCAGCTTAGAGGCGGTCCGAGGAAACACCATATATTTT. Encoded protein: CASSLEAVRGNTIYF. Supplemented by reference TRBV7-6 and TRBJ1-3, the full variable domain reads GAGVSQSPRYKVTKRGQDVALRCDPISGHVSLYWYRQALGQGPEFLTYFNYEAQQDKSGLPNDRFSAERPEGSISTLTIQRTEQRDSAMYRCASSLEAVRGNTIYFGEGSWLTVV.

Concerning this clone itself: Other DNA sequences within the sample encode an identical CDR3. This rearrangement joins TRBV18 to TRBJ2-7; 8 bases are a match to TRBD2. In germline, CDR1 is KGHSH, CDR2 LQKENI. This CDR3 spans 13 amino acids. The J segment lost 5 bases and the V segment lost 2 bases, leaving 2 bases of the junction unmatched. CDR3 sequence (DNA): TGTGCCAGCTCACCAGGAGCGGGAGACGAGCAGTACTTC. As protein: CASSPGAGDEQYF.